These 23 T cell receptor beta chains came from one sample sequenced in a study of blood T cells in healthy people across ages. The second PCR ran about 6 to 12 cycles with a sample-barcoded 5' primer and J-beta primers. In TCRdb, the 5' RACE reads were re-called with MiXCR into one record per CDR3 protein. The sample lists 780,000 or so distinct CDR3 sequences; just over 55% were seen once. The specimen sequenced was blood. All receptors come from a man aged 35 to 55 in good health.

The sample holds a few counts of this clonotype. The chain couples TRBV25-1 to TRBJ1-2; unclear D gene. The germline V gene has CDR1 MGHDK and CDR2 SYGVNS. The V end was cut by 0 bases, the J end by 2 bases, with 13 bases between. The CDR3 is 16 amino acids. This chain's CDR3 is CASSEYSWARNYGYTF. The CDR3 bases are TGTGCCAGCAGTGAATATAGTTGGGCCAGAAACTATGGCTACACCTTC.

The chain links TRBV28 to TRBJ2-7; D is tentatively TRBD1 or TRBD2 (5 bases each). The closer fit of TRBJ2-4 to the DNA end suggests the J call may be wrong. CDR1 is MDHEN, CDR2 SYDVKM, per germline. There are 13 residues in the CDR3. In nucleotides, the CDR3 is TGTGCCAGCAGTGTATTTGGGGGAAACATTCAGTACTTC. Protein: CASSVFGGNIQYF.

This clonotype has only one observation. The chain carries TRBV20-1 and TRBJ1-1, with 8 bases fitting TRBD1. Germline lookup yields CDR1 DFQATT and CDR2 SNEGSKA (reference sequence). This CDR3 region has 15 residues. V lost 3 bases, J lost 8 bases, and 14 bases stayed unmatched. CDR3 DNA: TGCAGTGCTAGGTCCGCCGGCAGGGGGCTTAAGGAAGCTTTCTTT. It codes for CSARSAGRGLKEAFF.

V usage is TRBV27 and J usage is TRBJ1-1, with TRBD1 matching over 9 bases. The CDR3 runs to 16 residues. The V gene's germline CDR1 is MNHEY and CDR2 SMNVEV (reference sequence). V shed 6 bases and J 2 bases; nucleotides not matched to a gene: 10. The CDR3 spells CASSRPGTGQNTEAFF. CDR3 in DNA: TGTGCCAGCAGCCGACCCGGGACAGGGCAAAACACTGAAGCTTTCTTT.

The chain is built from TRBV20-1 and TRBJ2-7; a possible D gene is TRBD2 (7 bases). V was cut by 0 bases and J by 3 bases, with 18 bases left in between. The germline CDR1 and CDR2 sequences are DFQATT and SNEGSKA (reference sequence). The CDR3 covers 16 residues. CDR3 sequence (DNA): TGCAGTGCTAGAGATCAGGGGCGGGAGAGGGGCTACGAGCAGTACTTC. Amino acids: CSARDQGRERGYEQYF.

This clonotype showed up just a few times. The V gene is TRBV6-2 or TRBV6-3, the J gene TRBJ2-5; 11 bases agree with TRBD2. Germline CDR1 and CDR2: MNHEY and SVGEGT. V lost 2 bases and J lost 4; bases outside the gene matches: 9. This CDR3 has 17 amino acids. In DNA, the CDR3 is TGTGCCAGCAGTTACAGGCACCCCACTAGCGGGGGAGAGACCCAGTACTTC. It specifies CASSYRHPTSGGETQYF.

Points on this clonotype: Germline is not matched at one junction end, which may reflect a read error. This rearrangement joins TRBV6-1 to TRBJ2-7; no clear D gene. CDR1 is MNHNS, CDR2 SASEGT, per germline. This CDR3 spans 13 amino acids. The CDR3 bases are TGTGCCAACAGTGAAGGTCTGGGTACCGTCGAGTACTTC. Encoded protein: CANSEGLGTVEYF.

CDR3 sequence (DNA): TGTGCCAGCAGCTCTCTAGGGACAGACAAAGAGACCCAGTACTTC. Protein sequence: CASSSLGTDKETQYF. The chain employs TRBV13 and TRBJ2-5; TRBD1 matches at 7 bases. The V gene's germline CDR1 is PRHDT and CDR2 FYEKMQ (reference sequence). J was trimmed by 3 bases and V by 4 bases; bases with no gene match: 8. CDR3 length equals 15 residues.

The sample holds a few counts of this clonotype. The J gene is TRBJ2-7, the V gene TRBV27; unclear D gene. This CDR3 comprises 17 residues. The V gene lost 8 bases and the J gene lost 0 bases, with 23 bases spanning the gap. Germline lookup yields CDR1 MNHEY and CDR2 SMNVEV (reference sequence). The CDR3 nucleotides read TGTGCCAGCGGACGGTCGATAACCACGATAAACTCCTACGAGCAGTACTTC. The encoded protein is CASGRSITTINSYEQYF.

The J gene is TRBJ1-2, the V gene TRBV27, with 7 nucleotides matching TRBD1. The CDR3 has 14 amino acids. V shed 8 bases and J 7 bases; nucleotides not matched to a gene: 13. The germline CDR1 and CDR2 sequences are MNHEY and SMNVEV (reference sequence). CDR3 in DNA: TGTGCCAGCCGATACACAGGGGACGCTTCTGGCTACACCTTC. This translates into CASRYTGDASGYTF.

In its sample, this clonotype was seen a few times. The chain combines TRBV6-5 with TRBJ2-3; a weak D match, TRBD1 (5 bases). The germline CDR1 and CDR2 sequences are MNHEY and SVGAGI. This CDR3 is built from 16 residues. The V and J ends lost 2 bases and 0 bases respectively, with 12 bases between them. The DNA of the CDR3 is TGTGCCAGCAGTTACCTACAGGCCTCTAGCACAGATACGCAGTATTTT. Protein product: CASSYLQASSTDTQYF.

This clonotype was detected only a few times. This chain joins TRBV13 and TRBJ2-1; no clear D. Germline V lookup: CDR1 PRHDT, CDR2 FYEKMQ (reference sequence). V lost 4 bases, J lost 0 bases, and 10 bases lay in between. The CDR3 totals 15 residues. The CDR3 coding sequence is TGTGCCAGCAGCTCCGACTCAAGCTCCTACAATGAGCAGTTCTTC. This codes for CASSSDSSSYNEQFF.

In its sample, this clonotype was seen a few times. The chain joins TRBV6-6 to TRBJ2-5, with unresolved D. Trimming removed 6 bases from V and 7 bases from J, with 9 bases in between. The germline CDR1 and CDR2 sequences are MNHNY and SVGAGI (reference sequence). This CDR3 is built from 11 residues. The CDR3, as DNA: TGTGCCAGCAGCCCCGATTCGACCCAGTACTTC. Translating gives CASSPDSTQYF.

J is TRBJ1-5 and V is TRBV25-1, with no clear D. This CDR3 contains 13 residues. Germline loops: CDR1 MGHDK, CDR2 SYGVNS. Trimming removed 3 bases from V and 0 bases from J, with 3 bases in between. This CDR3 is CASSDVSNQPQHF. The DNA of the CDR3 is TGTGCCAGCAGTGACGTTAGCAATCAGCCCCAGCATTTT.

The chain links TRBV28 to TRBJ2-1, with 7 bases aligning to TRBD2. V shed 3 bases, J shed 5 bases, and the junction held 10 bases outside the gene matches. CDR1 MDHEN and CDR2 SYDVKM come from the germline V gene. The CDR3 loop spans 16 amino acids. For the CDR3, the DNA is TGTGCCAGCAGTTTGGGGGGGGGGAATTTTAACAATGAGCAGTTCTTC. This sequence encodes CASSLGGGNFNNEQFF.

This clonotype came up a few times. The chain couples TRBV12-3 or TRBV12-4 to TRBJ2-3, with 7 bases that match TRBD2. V lost 7 bases and J lost 1; bases outside the gene matches: 8. The CDR3 is 15 residues long. The CDR3 coding sequence is TGTGCCAGCACCGCCAGCGGGGTGGGCACAGATACGCAGTATTTT. Encoded protein: CASTASGVGTDTQYF.

This CDR3 is CASSLAEGPGRAGYTF. In DNA, the CDR3 is TGCGCCAGCAGCTTGGCCGAGGGGCCCGGGAGAGCGGGCTACACCTTC. The rearrangement uses TRBV5-1 and TRBJ1-2; maybe TRBD1 (5 bases). CDR3 length equals 16 residues. In germline, CDR1 is SGHRS, CDR2 YFSETQ. The ends were cut back, 0 bases at V and 8 bases at J, with 20 bases in the middle.

V gene TRBV4-3 combines with J gene TRBJ2-5; 9 positions agree with TRBD1. The J call may be incorrect, as the DNA end agrees better with TRBJ2-7. Looked up from germline, CDR1 is LGHNA and CDR2 is YSLEER. The CDR3 is made up of 17 amino acids. The CDR3 DNA reads TGCGCCAGCAGCCCTGGGTACGGGACAGGGATTTTCCACGAGCAGTACTTC. This codes for CASSPGYGTGIFHEQYF.

The gene calls are TRBV20-1 and TRBJ2-5, with 15 bases lining up with TRBD2. The J segment lost 2 bases and the V segment lost 6 bases, leaving 7 bases of the junction unmatched. The CDR3 is 16 residues long. Germline assignment: CDR1 DFQATT and CDR2 SNEGSKA (reference sequence). The CDR3 nucleotides read TGCAGTGCCAATGGACTAGCGGGGGGGGTACAAGAGACCCAGTACTTC. Protein product: CSANGLAGGVQETQYF.

The chain uses TRBV25-1 and TRBJ1-2, with a possible D match to TRBD1 (6 bases). The CDR3 covers 13 residues. Germline loops: CDR1 MGHDK, CDR2 SYGVNS. Trimming removed 2 bases at V and 5 bases at J, with 9 bases between. The CDR3 is CASSEPRGYGYTF. DNA of the CDR3: TGTGCCAGCAGTGAACCCAGGGGATATGGCTACACCTTC.

The chain employs TRBV20-1 and TRBJ1-5; D not certain. With 5 bases removed from V and 5 bases from J, the gap between germline ends came to 19 bases. CDR3 length: 15 residues. The germline gives CDR1 DFQATT, CDR2 SNEGSKA (reference sequence). CDR3 region: CSAEPAVRLDQPQHF. The CDR3 DNA reads as TGCAGTGCTGAACCCGCTGTCAGGTTGGATCAGCCCCAGCATTTT.

V and J are TRBV4-3 and TRBJ2-4; D call uncertain. Trimming removed 0 bases at V and 5 bases at J, with 17 bases between. Germline V CDR1 and CDR2: LGHNA, YSLEER. CDR3 length: 17 amino acids. The CDR3 reads CASSQDDWGTRENIQYF. CDR3 DNA sequence: TGCGCCAGCAGCCAAGATGACTGGGGTACCAGAGAAAACATTCAGTACTTC.

This clonotype was recorded a few times. Here the CDR3 DNA reads TGTGCCAGCAGTTCCTCTGACGAGACCCAGTACTTC. Translation gives CASSSSDETQYF. The chain recombines TRBV28 with TRBJ2-7; no firm D call. The end of the DNA aligns better with TRBJ2-5, so the J call may be wrong. Germline V lookup: CDR1 MDHEN, CDR2 SYDVKM. The CDR3 consists of 12 residues.